One and the same sample provided the 9 T cell receptor beta chains below, sequenced in a study of blood T cell repertoires in COVID-19. Here immunoSEQ multiplex PCR was the method, and the copy in TCRdb shows in-frame clones only, minus some. Of about 160,000 clones detected, 85% to 95% appear once; the ten largest clones hold 3.5% to 5%. The source material was peripheral blood. These receptors were taken from a woman aged 50 to 65 with acute or convalescent COVID-19.

The chain joins TRBV7-8 to TRBJ1-2; TRBD1 matches 10 bases. Trimming cost V 3 bases and J 14 bases; bases outside gene matches: 6. Germline V lookup: CDR1 SGHVS, CDR2 FQNEAQ. This CDR3 is 12 amino acids long. The CDR3 sequence: CASSFRQGAVTF. The CDR3 nucleotides read TGTGCCAGCAGCTTCCGACAGGGGGCAGTAACCTTC.

The CDR3 loop is CAISGGPATNEKLFF. The CDR3 bases are TGTGCCATCAGCGGGGGACCGGCAACTAATGAAAAACTGTTTTTT. The V gene is TRBV10-3, the J gene TRBJ1-4; perhaps TRBD1 as D (5 bases). Germline-derived CDR1 and CDR2 are ENHRY and SYGVKD. V shed 6 bases and J shed 0 bases, with 11 bases lying between them. This CDR3 has 15 amino acids.

Here the CDR3 reads CASSQLGREAGEQFF. The CDR3 DNA follows: TGTGCCAGCAGCCAATTGGGGCGGGAGGCAGGTGAGCAGTTCTTC. J is TRBJ2-1 and V is TRBV3-1 (or the pseudogene TRBV3-2), with 8 nucleotides matching TRBD2. CDR1 is LGHDT and CDR2 is YNNKEL in the germline V gene (reference sequence). J was trimmed by 9 bases and V by 2 bases; bases with no gene match: 9. The CDR3 runs to 15 residues.

This chain uses TRBV19 with TRBJ1-5; D not resolved. The CDR3 has 13 amino acids. Per germline, CDR1 LNHDA and CDR2 SQIVND (reference sequence). V lost 2 bases to trimming and J lost 5 bases, with 7 bases between them. CDR3: CASSINRDQPQHF. CDR3 in DNA: TGTGCCAGTAGTATAAACAGAGATCAGCCCCAGCATTTT.

The chain has TRBV19 and TRBJ1-5; TRBD1 might be the D (6 bases). Between the trimmed V and J ends, which lost 7 bases and 2 bases, there was a span of 15 bases. The CDR3 extends over 15 amino acids. Germline V gene sequence: CDR1 LNHDA, CDR2 SQIVND (reference sequence). CDR3 in DNA: TGTGCCAGTACCTCAGGGGATTTTGGCAATCAGCCCCAGCATTTT. Translation gives CASTSGDFGNQPQHF.

This clone was seen just once. The rearrangement links TRBV3-1 (or the pseudogene TRBV3-2) to TRBJ2-1, with a possible D match to TRBD1 (6 bases). Germline lookup yields CDR1 LGHDT and CDR2 YNNKEL (reference sequence). The germline V and J ends were trimmed by 2 bases and 5 bases, with 16 bases remaining between them. CDR3 size: 16 residues. The CDR3 bases are TGTGCCAGCAGCCAATGGGCGGCAGGGGCCCACAATGAGCAGTTCTTC. The encoded protein is CASSQWAAGAHNEQFF.

The V call is TRBV10-3, the J call TRBJ2-1, with 10 positions matching TRBD2. Germline V lookup: CDR1 ENHRY, CDR2 SYGVKD. V was clipped by 1 base and J by 6 bases; unmatched bases: 3. CDR3 size: 15 residues. The CDR3 spells CAISELASGSNEQFF. The CDR3 coding sequence is TGTGCCATCAGTGAGTTGGCTAGCGGGAGCAATGAGCAGTTCTTC.

The rearrangement uses TRBV11-2 and TRBJ2-7; 9 nucleotides align to TRBD1. Germline-derived CDR1 and CDR2 are SGHAT and FQNNGV. The ends lost 5 bases at V and 7 bases at J; junction bases unmatched: 9. This CDR3 contains 14 residues. CDR3 sequence: CASSPYRGLQEQYF. In nucleotides, the CDR3 is TGTGCCAGCAGCCCTTACAGGGGGCTTCAGGAGCAGTACTTC.

The chain uses TRBV7-8 and TRBJ1-2; D not resolved. Trimming pared 5 bases from V and 8 bases from J, leaving 9 bases between. The CDR3 is 11 amino acids. CDR1 is SGHVS, CDR2 FQNEAQ, per germline. The DNA of the CDR3 is TGTGCCAGCAGCCCCCAGGCCGGCTACACCTTC. Translating gives CASSPQAGYTF.